This T cell receptor beta chain was sequenced for a study of blood T cell repertoires in COVID-19. As for the study in general: Italy, Spain and the United States were the sources of the convalescent and acute COVID-19 samples. In each case, the material was cDNA or gDNA derived from T cells, B-cell-depleted T cells, or PBMCs.

Per the germline V gene, CDR1 is SGHKS and CDR2 is YYEKEE (reference sequence). The CDR3 is 14 residues long. V was clipped by 4 bases and J by 3 bases; unmatched bases: 4. How the authors handled the data: Scientists estimated how many nucleated cells there were by amplifying reference gene primers. TCRdb's copy holds only in-frame clones and misses some; the assay was immunoSEQ multiplex PCR. Clone size and V and J calls were adopted from that table, with D and trimming inferred from the DNA. The sample gives about 64,000 clones, around four fifths of which show up once; more than 13% is in the top ten. This clone came up once.

Sample: peripheral blood. The J gene is TRBJ1-1, the V gene TRBV5-5, with 9 positions matching TRBD1. This clonotype was sampled from a man at least 80 years old with acute or convalescent COVID-19. The CDR3, as DNA: TGTGCCAGCAGCACGGGGGACAGGGACACTGAAGCTTTCTTT. Translation gives CASSTGDRDTEAFF.